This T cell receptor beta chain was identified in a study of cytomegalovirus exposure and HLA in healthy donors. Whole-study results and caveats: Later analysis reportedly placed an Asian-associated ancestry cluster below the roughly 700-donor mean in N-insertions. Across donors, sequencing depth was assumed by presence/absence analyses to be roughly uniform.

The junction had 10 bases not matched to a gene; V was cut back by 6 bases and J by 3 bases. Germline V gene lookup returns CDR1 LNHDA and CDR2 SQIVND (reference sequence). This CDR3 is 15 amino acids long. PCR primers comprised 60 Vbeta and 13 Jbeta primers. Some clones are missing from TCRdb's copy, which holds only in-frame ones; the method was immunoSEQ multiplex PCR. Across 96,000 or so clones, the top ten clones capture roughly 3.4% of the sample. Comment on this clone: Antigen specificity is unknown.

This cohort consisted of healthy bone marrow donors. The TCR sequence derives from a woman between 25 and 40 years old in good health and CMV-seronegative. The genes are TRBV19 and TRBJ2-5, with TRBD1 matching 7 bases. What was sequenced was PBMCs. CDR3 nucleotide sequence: TGTGCCAGTAGGTCGACAGGGAAGTCCGAAGAGACCCAGTACTTC. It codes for CASRSTGKSEETQYF.